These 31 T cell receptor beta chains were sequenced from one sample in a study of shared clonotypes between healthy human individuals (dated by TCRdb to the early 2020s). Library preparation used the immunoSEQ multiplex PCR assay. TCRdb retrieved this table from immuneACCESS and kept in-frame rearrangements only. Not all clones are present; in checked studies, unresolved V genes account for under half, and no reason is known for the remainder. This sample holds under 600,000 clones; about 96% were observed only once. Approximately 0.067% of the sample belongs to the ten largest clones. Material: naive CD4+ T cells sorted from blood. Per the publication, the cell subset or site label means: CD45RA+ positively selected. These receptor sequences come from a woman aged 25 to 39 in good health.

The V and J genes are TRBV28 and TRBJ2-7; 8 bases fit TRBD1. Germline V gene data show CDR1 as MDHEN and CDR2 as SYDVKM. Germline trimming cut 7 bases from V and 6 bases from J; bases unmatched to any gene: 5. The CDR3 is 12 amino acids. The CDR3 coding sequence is TGTGCCAGCACCCCGGACAGGGTCGAGCAGTACTTC. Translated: CASTPDRVEQYF. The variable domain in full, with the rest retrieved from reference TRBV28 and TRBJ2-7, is DVKVTQSSRYLVKRTGEKVFLECVQDMDHENMFWYRQDPGLGLRLIYFSYDVKMKEKGDIPEGYSVSREKKERFSLILESASTNQTSMYLCASTPDRVEQYFGPGTRLTVT.

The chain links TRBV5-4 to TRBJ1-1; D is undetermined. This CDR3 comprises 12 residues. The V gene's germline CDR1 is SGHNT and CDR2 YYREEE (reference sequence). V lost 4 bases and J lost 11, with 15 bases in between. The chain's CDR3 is CASSADHGRAFF. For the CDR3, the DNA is TGTGCCAGCAGCGCAGATCACGGGAGGGCTTTCTTT.

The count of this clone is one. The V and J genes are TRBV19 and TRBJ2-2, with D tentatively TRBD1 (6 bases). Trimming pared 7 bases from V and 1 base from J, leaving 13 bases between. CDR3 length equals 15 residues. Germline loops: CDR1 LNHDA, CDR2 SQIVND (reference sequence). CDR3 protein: CASNRPGQNTGELFF. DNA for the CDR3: TGTGCCAGTAACCGACCGGGACAGAACACCGGGGAGCTGTTTTTT.

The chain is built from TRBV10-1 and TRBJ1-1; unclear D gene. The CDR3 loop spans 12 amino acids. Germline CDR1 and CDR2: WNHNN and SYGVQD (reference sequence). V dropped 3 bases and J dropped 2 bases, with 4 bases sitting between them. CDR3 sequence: CASSEGNTEAFF. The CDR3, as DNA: TGCGCCAGCAGTGAAGGTAACACTGAAGCTTTCTTT.

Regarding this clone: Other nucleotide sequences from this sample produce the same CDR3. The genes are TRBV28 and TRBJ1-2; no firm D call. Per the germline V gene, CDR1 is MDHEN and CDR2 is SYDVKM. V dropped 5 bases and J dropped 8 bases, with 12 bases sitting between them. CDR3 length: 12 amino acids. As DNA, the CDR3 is TGTGCCAGCAGTCCTCTCTTAGGGGGCTACACCTTC. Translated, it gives CASSPLLGGYTF.

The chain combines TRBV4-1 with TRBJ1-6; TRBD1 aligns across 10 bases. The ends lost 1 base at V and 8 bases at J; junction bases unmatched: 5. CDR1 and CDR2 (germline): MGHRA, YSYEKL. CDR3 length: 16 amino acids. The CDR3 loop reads CASSQVPGQGYSPLHF. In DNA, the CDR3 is TGCGCCAGCAGCCAAGTGCCGGGACAGGGGTATTCACCCCTCCACTTT.

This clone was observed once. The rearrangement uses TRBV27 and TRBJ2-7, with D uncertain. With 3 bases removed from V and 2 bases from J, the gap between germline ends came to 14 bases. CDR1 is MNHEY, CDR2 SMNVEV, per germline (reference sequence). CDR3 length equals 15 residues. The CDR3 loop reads CASSFGAGSTYEQYF. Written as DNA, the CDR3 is TGTGCCAGCAGTTTTGGAGCCGGGTCTACCTACGAGCAGTACTTC.

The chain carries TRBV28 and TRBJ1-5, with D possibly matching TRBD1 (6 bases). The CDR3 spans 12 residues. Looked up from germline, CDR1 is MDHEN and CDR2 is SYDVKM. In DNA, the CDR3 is TGTTCGTCAGGGGTGAATAATCAGCCCCAGCATTTT. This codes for CSSGVNNQPQHF.

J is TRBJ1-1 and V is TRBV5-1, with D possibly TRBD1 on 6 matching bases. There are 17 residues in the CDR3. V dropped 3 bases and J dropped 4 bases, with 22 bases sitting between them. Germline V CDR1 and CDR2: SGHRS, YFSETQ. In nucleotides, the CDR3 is TGCGCCAGCAGCTCCGTTCCCACAGGGACTGGAGCCACTGAAGCTTTCTTT. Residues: CASSSVPTGTGATEAFF.

The CDR3 DNA follows: TGCGCCAGCAGGCGTACAGGGCCTACCGGGGAGCTGTTTTTT. It yields the protein CASRRTGPTGELFF. This chain uses TRBV5-1 with TRBJ2-2, with a tentative D call TRBD1 (6 bases). This CDR3 is 14 amino acids long. From germline, CDR1 is SGHRS and CDR2 YFSETQ. Trimming took 5 bases from V and 5 from J, leaving 13 bases between them.

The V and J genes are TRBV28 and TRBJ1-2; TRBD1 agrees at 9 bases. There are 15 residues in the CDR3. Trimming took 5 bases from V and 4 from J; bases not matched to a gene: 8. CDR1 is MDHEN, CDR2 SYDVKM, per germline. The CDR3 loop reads CASSPRQGVIYGYTF. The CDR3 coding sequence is TGTGCCAGCAGTCCAAGACAGGGGGTGATCTATGGCTACACCTTC.

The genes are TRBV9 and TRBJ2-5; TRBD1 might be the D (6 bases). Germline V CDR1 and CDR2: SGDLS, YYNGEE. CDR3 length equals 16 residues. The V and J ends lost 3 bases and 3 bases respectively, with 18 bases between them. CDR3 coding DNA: TGTGCCAGCAGCGAAAGGGGGAGATGGGACAAAGAGACCCAGTACTTC. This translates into CASSERGRWDKETQYF.

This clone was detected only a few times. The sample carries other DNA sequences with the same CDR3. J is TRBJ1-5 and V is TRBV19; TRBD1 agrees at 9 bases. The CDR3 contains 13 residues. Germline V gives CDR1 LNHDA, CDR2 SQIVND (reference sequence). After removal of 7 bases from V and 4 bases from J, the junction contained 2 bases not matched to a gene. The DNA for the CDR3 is TGTGCCAGTAAGGACAGGGGAAATCAGCCCCAGCATTTT. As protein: CASKDRGNQPQHF.

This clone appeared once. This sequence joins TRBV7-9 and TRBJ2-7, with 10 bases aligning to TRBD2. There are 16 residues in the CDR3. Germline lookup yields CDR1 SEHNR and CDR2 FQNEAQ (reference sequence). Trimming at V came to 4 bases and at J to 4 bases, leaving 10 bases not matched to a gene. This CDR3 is CASSYESGRAMYEQYF. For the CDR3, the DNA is TGTGCCAGCAGCTACGAGAGCGGGAGGGCCATGTACGAGCAGTACTTC.

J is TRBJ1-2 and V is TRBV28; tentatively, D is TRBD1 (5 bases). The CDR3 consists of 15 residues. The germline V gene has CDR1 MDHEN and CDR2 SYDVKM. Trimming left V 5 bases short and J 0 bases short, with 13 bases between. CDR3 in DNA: TGTGCCAGCAGTCCCCACGGGGCTTCTAACTATGGCTACACCTTC. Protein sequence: CASSPHGASNYGYTF.

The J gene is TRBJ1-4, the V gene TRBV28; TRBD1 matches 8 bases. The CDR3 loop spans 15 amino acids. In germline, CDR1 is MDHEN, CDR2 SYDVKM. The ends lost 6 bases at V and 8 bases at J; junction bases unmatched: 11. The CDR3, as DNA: TGTGCCAGCAGCCAATTCCAGGGGGCGGGAGAAAAACTGTTTTTT. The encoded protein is CASSQFQGAGEKLFF.

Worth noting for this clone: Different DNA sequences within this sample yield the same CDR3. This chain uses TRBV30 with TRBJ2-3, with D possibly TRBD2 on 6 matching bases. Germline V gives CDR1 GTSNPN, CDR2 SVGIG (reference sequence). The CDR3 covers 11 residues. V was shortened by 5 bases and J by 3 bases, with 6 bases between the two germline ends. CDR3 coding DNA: TGTGCCTGGGGGGGGACAGATACGCAGTATTTT. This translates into CAWGGTDTQYF.

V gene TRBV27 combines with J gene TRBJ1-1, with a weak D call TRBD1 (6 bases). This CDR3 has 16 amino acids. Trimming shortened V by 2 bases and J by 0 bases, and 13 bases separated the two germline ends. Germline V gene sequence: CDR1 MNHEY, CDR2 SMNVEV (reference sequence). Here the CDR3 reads CASSLVTGRVNTEAFF. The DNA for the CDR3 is TGTGCCAGCAGTTTAGTGACAGGTCGGGTGAACACTGAAGCTTTCTTT.

This chain's CDR3 is CASSAQLAGEQFF. The CDR3 bases are TGTGCCAGCAGCGCCCAACTAGCGGGAGAGCAGTTCTTC. The chain couples TRBV9 to TRBJ2-1; 10 bases are shared with TRBD2. Germline CDR1 and CDR2: SGDLS and YYNGEE. The CDR3 covers 13 residues. Trimming at V came to 3 bases and at J to 10 bases, leaving 4 bases not matched to a gene.

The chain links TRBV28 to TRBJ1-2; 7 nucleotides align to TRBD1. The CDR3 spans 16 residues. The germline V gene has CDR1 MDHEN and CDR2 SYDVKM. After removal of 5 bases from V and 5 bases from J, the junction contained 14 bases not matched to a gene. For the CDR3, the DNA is TGTGCCAGCAGTCGAGAGTCGGGACAGAGACGATATGGCTACACCTTC. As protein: CASSRESGQRRYGYTF.

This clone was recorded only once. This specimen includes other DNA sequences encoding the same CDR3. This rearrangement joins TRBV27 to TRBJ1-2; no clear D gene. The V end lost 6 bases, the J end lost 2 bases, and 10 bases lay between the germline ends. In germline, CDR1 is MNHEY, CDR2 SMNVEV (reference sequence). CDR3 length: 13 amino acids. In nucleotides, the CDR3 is TGTGCCAGCAGCCCCCGGGGAAACTATGGCTACACCTTC. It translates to CASSPRGNYGYTF.

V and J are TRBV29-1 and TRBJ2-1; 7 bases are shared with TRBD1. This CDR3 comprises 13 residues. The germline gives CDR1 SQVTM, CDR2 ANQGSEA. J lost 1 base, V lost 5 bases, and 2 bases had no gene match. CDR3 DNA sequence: TGCAGCGTTTCAGGGGGATCCTACAATGAGCAGTTCTTC. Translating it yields CSVSGGSYNEQFF.

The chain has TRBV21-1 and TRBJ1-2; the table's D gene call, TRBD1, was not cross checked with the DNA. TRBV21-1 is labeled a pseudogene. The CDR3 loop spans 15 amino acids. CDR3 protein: CASSKKTGTNYGYTF. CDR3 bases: TGTGCCAGCAGCAAGAAGACAGGGACCAACTATGGCTACACCTTC.

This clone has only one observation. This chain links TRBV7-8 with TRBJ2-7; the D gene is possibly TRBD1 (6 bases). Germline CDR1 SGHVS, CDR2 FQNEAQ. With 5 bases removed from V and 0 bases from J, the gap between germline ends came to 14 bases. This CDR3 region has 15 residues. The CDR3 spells CASSVTDSSSYEQYF. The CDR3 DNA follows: TGTGCCAGCAGCGTTACGGACAGTAGCTCCTACGAGCAGTACTTC.

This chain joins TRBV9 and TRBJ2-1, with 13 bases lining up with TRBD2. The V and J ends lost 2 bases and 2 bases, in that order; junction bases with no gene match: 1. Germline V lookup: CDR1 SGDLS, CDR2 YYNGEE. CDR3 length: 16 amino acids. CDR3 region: CASSVTSGRTYNEQFF. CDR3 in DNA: TGTGCCAGCAGCGTGACTAGCGGGAGGACCTACAATGAGCAGTTCTTC.

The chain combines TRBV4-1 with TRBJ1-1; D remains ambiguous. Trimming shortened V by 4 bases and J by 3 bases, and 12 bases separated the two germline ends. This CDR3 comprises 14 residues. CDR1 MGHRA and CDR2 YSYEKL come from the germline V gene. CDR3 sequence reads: CASSPSAWDTEAFF. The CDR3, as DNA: TGCGCCAGCAGCCCTTCCGCCTGGGACACTGAAGCTTTCTTT.

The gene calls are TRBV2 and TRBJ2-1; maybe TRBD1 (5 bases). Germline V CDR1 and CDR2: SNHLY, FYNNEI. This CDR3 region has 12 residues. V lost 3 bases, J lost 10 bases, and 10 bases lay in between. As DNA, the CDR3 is TGTGCCAGCAGTGATCGACAGCAAGAGCAGTTCTTC. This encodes CASSDRQQEQFF.

The CDR3 nucleotides read TGTGCCAGCAGTTTACGACGGACAGGCACAGATACGCAGTATTTT. Its translation is CASSLRRTGTDTQYF. J is TRBJ2-3 and V is TRBV27; perhaps TRBD1 as D (6 bases). The CDR3 has 15 residues. V gave up 2 bases and J gave up 1 base, with 10 bases separating them. CDR1 MNHEY and CDR2 SMNVEV come from the germline V gene (reference sequence).

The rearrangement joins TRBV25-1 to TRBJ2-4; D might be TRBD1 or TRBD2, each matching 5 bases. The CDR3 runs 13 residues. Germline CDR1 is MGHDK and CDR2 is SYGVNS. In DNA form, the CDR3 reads TGTGTCATTCCCGGGGCGATCAAAAACATTCAGTACTTC. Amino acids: CVIPGAIKNIQYF.

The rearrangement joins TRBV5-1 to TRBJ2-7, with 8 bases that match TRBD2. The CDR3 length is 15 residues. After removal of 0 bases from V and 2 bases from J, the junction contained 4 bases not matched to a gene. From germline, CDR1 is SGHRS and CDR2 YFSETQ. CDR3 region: CASSLAGGPAYEQYF. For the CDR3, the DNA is TGCGCCAGCAGCTTGGCGGGAGGGCCCGCCTACGAGCAGTACTTC. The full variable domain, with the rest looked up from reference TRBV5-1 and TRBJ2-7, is KAGVTQTPRYLIKTRGQQVTLSCSPISGHRSVSWYQQTPGQGLQFLFEYFSETQRNKGNFPGRFSGRQFSNSRSEMNVSTLELGDSALYLCASSLAGGPAYEQYFGPGTRLTVT.

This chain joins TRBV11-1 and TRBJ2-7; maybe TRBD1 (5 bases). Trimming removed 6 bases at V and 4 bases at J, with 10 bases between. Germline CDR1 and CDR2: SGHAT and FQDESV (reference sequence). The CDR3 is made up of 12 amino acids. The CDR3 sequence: CASSSQGYEQYF. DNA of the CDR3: TGTGCCAGCAGTTCCCAGGGATACGAGCAGTACTTC.